Listed below are T cell receptor beta chains from one sample, sequenced in a study of T-cell reconstitution after alpha-beta-depleted transplantation in children. MiXCR, run by TCRdb on the PCR reads, gives a single entry per CDR3 protein. The sample includes around 580,000 distinct CDR3 sequences, more than 20% of them seen just once. The sequencing here drew on PBMCs, mostly from graft donor cells, taken 360 days after TCRalphabeta/CD19-depleted stem cell transplant. The receptor set was obtained from a boy under two years old who had a stem cell transplant for acute myeloid leukemia, so the T cells may come from the graft donor. Both conserved end residues are part of each CDR3. Each record gives: J gene, V gene, CDR3 length, D gene, clone size, CDR3 protein, CDR3 DNA. A D gene is named only where the DNA matches it firmly. Size is stated for part of the rows, as once, few or many counts, or as a class when the clone is expanded.

TRBJ2-1 | TRBV20-1 | 15 | TRBD2 | . | CCAPLGGAYYNEQFF | TGCTGTGCTCCGCTCGGGGGGGCATATTACAATGAGCAGTTCTTC
TRBJ1-4 | TRBV2 | 15 | . | many | CASLMDTSTNEKLFF | TGTGCCAGCTTAATGGACACCTCAACTAATGAAAAACTGTTTTTT
TRBJ2-5 | TRBV2 | 15 | TRBD2 | . | CASSEAGLARETQYF | TGTGCCAGCAGTGAAGCTGGACTAGCTCGGGAGACCCAGTACTTC
TRBJ2-3 | TRBV12-3/TRBV12-4 | 13 | . | many | CASSLGQPDTQYF | TGTGCCAGCAGTTTAGGTCAGCCAGATACGCAGTATTTT
TRBJ2-1 | TRBV4-3 | 15 | . | . | CASSHRQGGLNEQFF | TGCGCCAGCAGCCACAGACAGGGAGGGTTGAATGAGCAGTTCTTC
TRBJ2-3 | TRBV7-2 | 17 | TRBD2 | few | CASSLVGTSGRTDTQYF | TGTGCCAGCAGCTTAGTTGGGACTAGCGGACGTACAGATACGCAGTATTTT
TRBJ2-1 | TRBV7-3 | 14 | . | . | CASSSQGLGREQFF | TGTGCCAGCAGCTCTCAGGGCCTTGGCAGAGAGCAGTTCTTC
TRBJ2-1 | TRBV20-1 | 12 | . | . | CSVRLGSNEQFF | TGCAGTGTGAGACTAGGGAGCAATGAGCAGTTCTTC
TRBJ1-2 | TRBV28 | 14 | . | . | CASNTDVPLGGYTF | TGTGCCAGCAATACCGACGTCCCCCTAGGTGGCTACACCTTC
TRBJ2-2 | TRBV5-6 | 15 | . | . | CASSLGPWGTGELFF | TGTGCCAGCAGCTTGGGTCCCTGGGGCACCGGGGAGCTGTTTTTT
TRBJ2-7 | TRBV27 | 12 | . | many | CASSLPKGEQYF | TGTGCCAGCAGTTTGCCCAAGGGCGAGCAGTACTTC
TRBJ2-1 | TRBV12-3/TRBV12-4 | 12 | . | . | CASSTQITQQFF | TGTGCCAGCAGTACGCAAATAACTCAGCAGTTCTTC
TRBJ2-2 | TRBV6-1 | 14 | . | few | CATPRGRNTGELFF | TGTGCCACCCCCAGGGGACGGAACACCGGGGAGCTGTTTTTT
TRBJ2-7 | TRBV27 | 13 | . | . | CASSYSTTYEQYF | TGTGCCAGCAGTTACTCGACCACCTACGAGCAGTACTTC
TRBJ2-3 | TRBV20-1 | 14 | TRBD1 | few | CSASGAGGTDTQYF | TGCAGTGCTAGTGGGGCAGGGGGAACAGATACGCAGTATTTT
TRBJ2-5 | TRBV5-6 | 15 | . | . | CASSLGSSTGETQYF | TGTGCCAGCAGCTTGGGAAGCTCCACGGGGGAGACCCAGTACTTC
TRBJ2-1 | TRBV6-2/TRBV6-3 | 18 | TRBD2 | many | CASSYSIQTWEGYNEQFF | TGTGCCAGCAGTTACTCGATCCAGACCTGGGAGGGGTACAATGAGCAGTTCTTC
TRBJ1-2 | TRBV20-1 | 12 | . | . | CSASARTYGYTF | TGCAGTGCTAGTGCACGGACCTATGGCTACACCTTC
TRBJ2-7 | TRBV5-1 | 14 | TRBD2 | . | CASSLPGGAYEQYF | TGCGCCAGCAGCTTGCCGGGGGGGGCCTACGAGCAGTACTTC